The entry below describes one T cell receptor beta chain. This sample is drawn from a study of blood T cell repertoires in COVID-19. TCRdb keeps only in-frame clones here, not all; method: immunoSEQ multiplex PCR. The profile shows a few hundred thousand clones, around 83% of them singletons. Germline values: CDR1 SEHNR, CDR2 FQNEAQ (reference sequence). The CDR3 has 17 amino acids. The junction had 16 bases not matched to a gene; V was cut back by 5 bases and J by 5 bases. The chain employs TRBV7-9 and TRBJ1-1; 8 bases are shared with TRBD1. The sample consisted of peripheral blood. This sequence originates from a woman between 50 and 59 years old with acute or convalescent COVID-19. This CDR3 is CASSPQTGALEGTEAFF. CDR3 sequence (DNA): TGTGCCAGCAGCCCCCAGACAGGGGCGTTGGAGGGGACTGAAGCTTTCTTT.